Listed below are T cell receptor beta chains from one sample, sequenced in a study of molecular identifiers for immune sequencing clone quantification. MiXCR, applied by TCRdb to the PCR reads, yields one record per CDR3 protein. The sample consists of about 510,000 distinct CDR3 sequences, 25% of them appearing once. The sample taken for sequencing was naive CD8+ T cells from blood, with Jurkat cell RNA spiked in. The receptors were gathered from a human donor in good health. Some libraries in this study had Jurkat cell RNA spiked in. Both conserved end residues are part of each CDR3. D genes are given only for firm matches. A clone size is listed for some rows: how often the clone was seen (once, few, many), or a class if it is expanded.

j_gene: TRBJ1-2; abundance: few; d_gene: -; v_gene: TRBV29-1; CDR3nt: TGCAGCGTTGAAATTCAGGGGCCAGCTAACTATGGCTACACCTTC; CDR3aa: CSVEIQGPANYGYTF
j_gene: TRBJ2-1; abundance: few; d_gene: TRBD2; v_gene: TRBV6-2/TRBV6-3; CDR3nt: TGTGCCAGCAGTGATCTCACTAGCGGGGGGGGTGAGCAGTTCTTC; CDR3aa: CASSDLTSGGGEQFF
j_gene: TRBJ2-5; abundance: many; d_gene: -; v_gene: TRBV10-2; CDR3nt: TGCGCCAGCACTAGCGTTAAGTCCCAAGAGACCCAGTACTTC; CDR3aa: CASTSVKSQETQYF
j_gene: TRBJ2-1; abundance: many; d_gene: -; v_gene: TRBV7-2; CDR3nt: TGTGCCAGCAGCTTAGTGGACACCTACAATGAGCAGTTCTTC; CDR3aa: CASSLVDTYNEQFF
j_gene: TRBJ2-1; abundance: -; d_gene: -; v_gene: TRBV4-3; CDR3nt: TGCGCCAGCAGCCAAGACAGTACGTCCTACAATGAGCAGTTCTTC; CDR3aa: CASSQDSTSYNEQFF
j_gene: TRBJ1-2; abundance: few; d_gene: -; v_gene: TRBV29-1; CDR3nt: TGCAGCGTAATAGGATGGACAGCACTTAATAACTATGGCTACACCTTC; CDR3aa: CSVIGWTALNNYGYTF
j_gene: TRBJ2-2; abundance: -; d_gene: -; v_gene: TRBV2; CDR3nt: TGTGCCAGCATAGCGGAGAACACCGGGGAGCTGTTTTTT; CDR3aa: CASIAENTGELFF
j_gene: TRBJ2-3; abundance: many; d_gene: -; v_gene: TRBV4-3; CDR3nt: TGCGCCAGCAGCCAAGATCGTTGGGATACGCAGTATTTT; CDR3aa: CASSQDRWDTQYF
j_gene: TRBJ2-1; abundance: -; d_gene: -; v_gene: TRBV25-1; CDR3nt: TGTGCCAGCAGTGTTGGGGAGTCCTACAATGAGCAGTTCTTC; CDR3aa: CASSVGESYNEQFF
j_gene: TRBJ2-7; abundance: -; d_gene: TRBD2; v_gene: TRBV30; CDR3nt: TGTGCCTGGAGTGTACTCCGACTAGCGGGAGACGAGCAGTACTTC; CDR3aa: CAWSVLRLAGDEQYF
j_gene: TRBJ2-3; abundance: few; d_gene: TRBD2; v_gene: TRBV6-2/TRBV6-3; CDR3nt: TGTGCCAGCAGTTATCTCGTTACTAGCGGGGGCCCTAGCACAGATACGCAGTATTTT; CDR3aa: CASSYLVTSGGPSTDTQYF
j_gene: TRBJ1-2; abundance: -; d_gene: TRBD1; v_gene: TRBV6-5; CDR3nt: TGTGCCAGCAGTTACGTCCCAGGGGGGAACTATGGCTACACCTTC; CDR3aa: CASSYVPGGNYGYTF
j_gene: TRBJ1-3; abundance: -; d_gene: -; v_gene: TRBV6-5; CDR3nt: TGTGCCAGCAGTTGCCGGGCAACTGGAAACACCATATATTTT; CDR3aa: CASSCRATGNTIYF
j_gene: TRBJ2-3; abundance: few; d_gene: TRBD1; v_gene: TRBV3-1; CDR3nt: TGTGCCAGCAGCCATAGGGACAGGGTCTACACAGATACGCAGTATTTT; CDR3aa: CASSHRDRVYTDTQYF
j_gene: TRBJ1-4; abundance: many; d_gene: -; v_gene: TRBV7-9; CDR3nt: TGTGCCAGCAGCTCAATGAATGAAAAACTGTTTTTT; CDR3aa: CASSSMNEKLFF
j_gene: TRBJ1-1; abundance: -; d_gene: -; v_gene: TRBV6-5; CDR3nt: TGTGCCAGCAGTTACGTCGCTGCTGAAGCTTTCTTT; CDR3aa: CASSYVAAEAFF
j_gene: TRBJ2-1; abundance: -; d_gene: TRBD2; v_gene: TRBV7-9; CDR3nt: TGTGCCAGCAGTCCTAGGGCTAGCGGGATCAATGAGCAGTTCTTC; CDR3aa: CASSPRASGINEQFF
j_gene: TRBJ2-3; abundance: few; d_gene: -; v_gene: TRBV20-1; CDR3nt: TGCAGTGCTAGAGATAGTATGGCGGGGGCCACAGATACGCAGTATTTT; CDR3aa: CSARDSMAGATDTQYF
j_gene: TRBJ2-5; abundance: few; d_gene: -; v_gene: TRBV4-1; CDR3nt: TGCGCCAGCAGCCAAGGACTAGGAAAAGAGACCCAGTACTTC; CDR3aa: CASSQGLGKETQYF
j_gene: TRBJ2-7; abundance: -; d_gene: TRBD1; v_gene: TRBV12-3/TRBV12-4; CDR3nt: TGTGCCAGCAGTGTCCGACAGGGATGGTACGAGCAGTACTTC; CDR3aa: CASSVRQGWYEQYF
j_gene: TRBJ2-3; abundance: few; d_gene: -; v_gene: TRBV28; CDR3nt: TGTGCCAGCAGTTTATGGTCAACCGGCACAGATACGCAGTATTTT; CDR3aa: CASSLWSTGTDTQYF
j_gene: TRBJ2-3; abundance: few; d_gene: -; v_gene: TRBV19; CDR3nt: TGTGCCAGTAGTAGTGTCGGATTCACAGATACGCAGTATTTT; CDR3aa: CASSSVGFTDTQYF
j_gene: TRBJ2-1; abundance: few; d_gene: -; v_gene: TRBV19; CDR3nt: TGTGCCAGTAATCGGGGACTCTCGCATGAGCAGTTCTTC; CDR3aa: CASNRGLSHEQFF
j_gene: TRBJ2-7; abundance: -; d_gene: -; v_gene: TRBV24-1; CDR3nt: TGTGCCACCAGTGATTCCACGGGACTCGCCTACGAGCAGTACTTC; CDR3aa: CATSDSTGLAYEQYF
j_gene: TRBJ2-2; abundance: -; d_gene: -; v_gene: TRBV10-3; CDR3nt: TGTGCCATCAGTGAAACCGGGCCCCCCGGCGGGGAGCTGTTTTTT; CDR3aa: CAISETGPPGGELFF